The clone carrying this T cell receptor (beta chain) turned up a few times. The antigen is undetermined. The data were obtained in a study of T-cell memory formation after mild COVID-19. Study findings and constraints: Researchers report contracting CD4+ clones mostly in CM and EM, with CD8+ clones in EMRA. Nothing confirmed that second-wave clones peaking on day 37 were specific for SARS-CoV-2.

Barcoded TCR alpha and TCR beta cDNA libraries with UMIs came from 5'RACE using constant-segment primers. From the 5' RACE reads, TCRdb called clonotypes with MiXCR, one entry per CDR3 protein. This sample has 350,000 or so distinct CDR3 sequences, with 20% found just once. Germline V gives CDR1 MNHNY, CDR2 SVGAGI (reference sequence). The CDR3 loop spans 13 amino acids. V was trimmed by 7 bases and J by 4 bases, leaving 11 bases between them. What was sequenced was PBMCs or a T cell subset sorted from them (not recorded which). The TCR originated in a man between 18 and 35 years old who had mild COVID-19 (a few samples of this study predate the infection). Cell type and time point are not known. This chain joins TRBV6-6 and TRBJ1-5; the D is unclear. Here the CDR3 DNA reads TGTGCCAGCACCCAGACCCTGAATCAGCCCCAGCATTTT. It translates to CASTQTLNQPQHF.